What follows describes a single T cell receptor beta chain. This entry is derived from a study of blood T cell repertoires in COVID-19. At the level of the study: Acute and convalescent COVID-19 samples came from the United States, Italy and Spain. T cells, B-cell-depleted T cells, or PBMCs provided the cDNA or gDNA that served as material.

Original data processing: By means of reference gene primer amplification, nucleated cell counts were estimated. TCRdb's table, derived via immunoSEQ multiplex PCR, lists solely in-frame clones and lacks some. The DNA gave D and trimming, while V, J and clone size come from that table. Of approximately 99,000 clones in the sample, 80% to 85% were seen once. The CDR3 consists of 14 residues. Germline CDR1 reads SGHTA; CDR2 reads FQGNSA. The V gene lost 2 bases and the J gene lost 6 bases, with 11 bases spanning the gap. This clonotype was sampled from a man aged 65 to 85 with active or convalescent COVID-19. Sequencing used peripheral blood. J is TRBJ2-1 and V is TRBV7-2; maybe TRBD2 (5 bases). The CDR3 DNA reads TGTGCCAGCAGCTTAATTGCTAGCCTCAATGAGCAGTTCTTC. Its translation: CASSLIASLNEQFF.